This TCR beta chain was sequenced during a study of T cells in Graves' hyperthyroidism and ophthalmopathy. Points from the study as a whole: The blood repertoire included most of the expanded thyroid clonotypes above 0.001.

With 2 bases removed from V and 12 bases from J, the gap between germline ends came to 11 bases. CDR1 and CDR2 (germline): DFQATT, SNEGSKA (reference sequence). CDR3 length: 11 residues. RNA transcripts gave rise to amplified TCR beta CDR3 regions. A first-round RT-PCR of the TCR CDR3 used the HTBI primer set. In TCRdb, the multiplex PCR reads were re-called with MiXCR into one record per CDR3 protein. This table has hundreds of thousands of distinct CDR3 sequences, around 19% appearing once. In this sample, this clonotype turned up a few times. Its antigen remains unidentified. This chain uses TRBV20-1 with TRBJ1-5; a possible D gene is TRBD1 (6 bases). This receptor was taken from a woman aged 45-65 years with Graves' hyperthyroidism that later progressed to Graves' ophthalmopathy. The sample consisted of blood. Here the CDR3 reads CSARPTGFQHF. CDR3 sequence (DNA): TGCAGTGCTAGACCTACAGGGTTCCAGCATTTT.